The TCR beta chain under discussion was sequenced for a study of cytotoxic CD8 clonotypes in ibrutinib-treated CLL. Whole-study context: Recorded responses included 25 or so partial and 2 complete; following median approximately 5.5 years, 14 stayed remitted and about 12 progressed. Sample averages reached hundreds of thousands of productive templates and over 85,000 productive rearrangements. The study, taken as a whole, reports: A rise in clonality was seen at ibrutinib response, and a fall back toward baseline was seen at progression.

The CDR3 spans 13 residues. With 6 bases removed from V and 2 bases from J, the gap between germline ends came to 11 bases. CDR1 is MDHEN, CDR2 SYDVKM, per germline. Method: immunoSEQ multiplex PCR; TCRdb's copy keeps in-frame clones and lacks some. The table includes around 300,000 clones, 70% to 80% detected once. To note about this clone: What it binds is unknown.

The chain links TRBV28 to TRBJ2-7, with D hard to call. The starting material was PBMCs, obtained before ibrutinib treatment. The clonotype originates from a human donor with chronic lymphocytic leukemia. This chain's CDR3 is CASRAGTPYEQYF. As DNA, the CDR3 is TGTGCCAGCAGGGCCGGTACTCCCTACGAGCAGTACTTC.